This paragraph covers one T cell receptor beta chain sequence. This receptor's antigen is unknown. No much larger clonotype is one base removed from it; base qualities were not supplied. This specimen belongs to a study of the immune and genomic landscape of osteosarcoma (dated by TCRdb to about 2020). With regard to the full study: The overall cohort included 50 or so pediatric and adult patients with high-grade osteosarcoma, and the median age at diagnosis was roughly 29 years (range 5-81). Poor-risk disease was overrepresented in the cohort, as 73% of patients had an unfavorable pathologic response to standard therapy and around 67% were deceased. In the overall cohort, approximately 60% of patients were male, and localized disease at diagnosis was presented by 77% of patients. To define immunogenic potential, the study profiled osteosarcoma specimens using whole genome, RNA and T-cell receptor sequencing along with immunohistochemistry and reverse phase protein arrays. To characterize the osteosarcoma immunogenomic landscape, the TCR sequencing results were combined with transcriptome, protein array and immunostaining data. An explanation for the limited clinical activity of immune checkpoint inhibitors in osteosarcoma was sought in the study. A couple of samples from the same tumor site were contributed by each of a few patients. Findings and caveats that apply to the study as a whole: Productive TCR clonality was found to be low overall, with an average of 0.09 and a maximum of 0.3, which suggested limited T-cell clonal expansion. Clonality benchmarks were derived from external normal skin and healthy peripheral blood data rather than from matched normal tissue. Alongside the frozen tumor specimens, matched blood was collected from only a couple of patients. TCR productive clonality was greater in the immune-hot C3 cluster than in the cold C1 cluster, although TCR productive clonality remained low overall. No statistical method determined sample size because osteosarcoma is rare and all possible samples were collected. Four to six cases had a single hyperexpanded clone dominating the repertoire, and all had fewer than 100 T-cell clonotypes.

Relative to germline, V is 3 bases shorter and J is 9 bases shorter, with 9 bases between their ends. CDR1 and CDR2 are read off the germline V gene as SGDLS and YYNGEE. Inclusive of the bounding cysteine and phenylalanine, the CDR3 is 11 residues long. CDR3 DNA only is kept here, 33 bases in frame from base 1. The tumors sampled were post-treatment primary, local recurrence and metastasis specimens taken from patients with a poor prognosis. TCR beta chain CDR3 regions were immunosequenced with the ImmunoSEQ Assay (Adaptive Biotechnologies). On the study's bioinformatics: TCRB rearrangements, read counts, read proportions and gene usage were exported through the ImmunoSEQ Analyzer platform. T-cell clonality was computed as 1 minus Pielou's evenness on productive rearrangements. In the clonal space homeostasis analysis, clonotypes were grouped as rare, small, medium, large or hyperexpanded (0.01 to 1 of the repertoire). TCR productive clonality was compared across immune clusters C1, C2 and C3 using the Wilcoxon rank sum test. Sourced from immuneACCESS, this table was stored by TCRdb with only in-frame sequences that have V and J called. A share of the clones is absent; for the studies checked, an unresolved V gene accounts for under half, and the remainder has no known explanation. For V, J and clone size, that table is used; D and trimming come from the DNA. This sample gives some 540 clones in total; under 85% of them show up just once. The ten most abundant clones make up around a quarter of the sample.

The TCR was taken from a human donor with osteosarcoma. This chain joins TRBV9 to TRBJ1-2; there is no confident call for the D gene. Sequencing was done on a sample of osteosarcoma tumor tissue from the lung. The sequenced DNA: TGTGCCAGCAGCGGTGCGGTTCGCTACACCTTC. This encodes CASSGAVRYTF.